This T cell receptor (beta chain) was identified during a study of blood T cells in healthy people across ages. Alongside a J-beta primer mix, a sample-barcoded 5' primer served in a second PCR lasting about 7 to 11 cycles. TCRdb re-called the 5' RACE reads through MiXCR, storing one row per CDR3 protein. The repertoire includes some 690,000 distinct CDR3 sequences, about 20% of them detected once, and 22% sits in the top ten. The CDR3 length is 13 residues. About 10 milliliters of peripheral blood were drawn from each donor. This clonotype was recorded at least ten times. Source material: blood. The chain recombines TRBV21-1 with TRBJ2-7; the D segment call TRBD1 is taken from the table without a DNA check. TRBV21-1 counts as a pseudogene. The clonotype was recovered from a man between 65 and 85 years old in good health. The CDR3 nucleotides are TGTGCCAGCAGCAAATGGACAGGGGGCGAGCAGTACGTC. Its protein is CASSKWTGGEQYV.